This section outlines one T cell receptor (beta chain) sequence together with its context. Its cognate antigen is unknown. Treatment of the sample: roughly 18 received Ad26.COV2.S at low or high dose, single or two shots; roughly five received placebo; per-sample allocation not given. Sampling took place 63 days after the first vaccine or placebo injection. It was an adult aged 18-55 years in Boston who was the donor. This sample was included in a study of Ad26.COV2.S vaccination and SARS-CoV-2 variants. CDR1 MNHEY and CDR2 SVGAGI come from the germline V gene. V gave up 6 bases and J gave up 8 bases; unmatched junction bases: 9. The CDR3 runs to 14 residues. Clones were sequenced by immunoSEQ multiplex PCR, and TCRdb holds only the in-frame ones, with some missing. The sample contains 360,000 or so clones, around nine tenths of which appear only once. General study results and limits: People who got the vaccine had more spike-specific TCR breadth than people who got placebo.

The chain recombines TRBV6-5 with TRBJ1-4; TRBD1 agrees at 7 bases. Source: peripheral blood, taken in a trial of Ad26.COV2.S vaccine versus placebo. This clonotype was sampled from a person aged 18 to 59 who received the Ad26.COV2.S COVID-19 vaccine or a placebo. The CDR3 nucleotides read TGTGCCAGCAGAAGGGGACAGACGGCAGAAAAACTGTTTTTT. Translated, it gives CASRRGQTAEKLFF.